This T cell receptor beta chain was profiled in a study of T cell repertoires in cytomegalovirus infection. Background on the study: Public TCR beta signatures indicated both CMV infection and matching HLA type. Study results and caveats: CMV carriers having the relevant HLA were flagged by cumulative public TCR beta family frequency.

One entry per CDR3 protein results from TCRdb running MiXCR on the reads. The sample lists approximately 76,000 distinct CDR3 sequences, approximately 42% occurring once. This clonotype occurred a few times. No antigen is known for it. The CDR3 length is 16 residues. The V segment lost 5 bases and the J segment 8 bases; nucleotides outside the gene matches: 13. The source of this sequence is a human donor in good health (CMV status not recorded). Some clones in this sample may be carry-over from other donors' samples. This specimen consisted of CD8+ T cells from cultured PBMCs, obtained from culture after CMV antigen stimulation. The rearrangement joins TRBV12-3 or TRBV12-4 to TRBJ2-1, with 9 bases matching TRBD1. CDR3 sequence: CASSRPGTGLLDEQFF. The CDR3 DNA is TGTGCCAGCAGTCGACCCGGGACAGGGCTTCTCGATGAGCAGTTCTTC.